The source of this T cell receptor beta chain is a study of blood T cell repertoires in COVID-19. Clones were sequenced by immunoSEQ multiplex PCR, and TCRdb holds only the in-frame ones, with some missing. The sample consists of fewer than 250,000 clones, 85% to 90% of them appearing once. Germline values: CDR1 KGHSH, CDR2 LQKENI. The CDR3 contains 16 residues. V was cut by 2 bases and J by 1 base, with 14 bases left in between. This sequence was found in a man in his fifties with acute or convalescent COVID-19. The chain joins TRBV18 to TRBJ1-1, with D perhaps matching TRBD1 (6 bases). The sequencing input was peripheral blood. The CDR3: CASSPMAGDQNTEAFF. The CDR3 nucleotides read TGTGCCAGCTCACCAATGGCAGGGGACCAGAACACTGAAGCTTTCTTT.